Reported below is one T cell receptor beta chain. In the naive CD8 group, cells lacked CD45RO and were positively selected for CCR7, so terminally differentiated effector memory CD45RA+ cells were left out. This CDR3 region has 13 residues. CDR1 and CDR2 (germline): SGHTA, FQGTGA. V lost 7 bases and J lost 2; bases outside the gene matches: 4. This sample is drawn from a study of shared clonotypes between healthy human individuals. Sequencing used immunoSEQ multiplex PCR; TCRdb keeps in-frame clones, though not all of them. This sample has hundreds of thousands of clones, with around 96% found just once.

The chain combines TRBV7-3 with TRBJ1-1, with 7 bases that match TRBD1. The receptor was isolated from a woman aged 25 to 39 in good health. Sequencing used naive CD8+ T cells sorted from blood. This CDR3 is CASNQGGNTEAFF. The CDR3, as DNA: TGTGCCAGCAACCAGGGGGGAAACACTGAAGCTTTCTTT.